The following is a TCR beta chain sequence with its context. Its antigen is not identified. The CDR3 extends over 15 amino acids. Here immunoSEQ multiplex PCR was the method, and the copy in TCRdb shows in-frame clones only, minus some. The sample yields about 2,100,000 clones, around 93% seen once. This specimen belongs to a study of shared clonotypes between healthy human individuals. General study findings and limits: Blood was the sole source, and tissue repertoires probably differ.

Naive CD8 cells, CD45RO-negative and positively selected for CCR7, excluded terminally differentiated effector memory CD45RA+ cells. The sequenced sample consisted of naive CD8+ T cells from PBMCs. The chain joins TRBV21-1 to TRBJ2-2; the tabulated D call, TRBD2, remains unverified against the DNA. TRBV21-1 is a recognized pseudogene. This clonotype originated in a man aged 18 to 29 in good health. Some clones in this sample may be carry-over from other donors' samples. The CDR3 nucleotides read TGTGCCAGCAGCGTTAATACGAGGAACACCGGGGAGCTGTTTTTT. It translates to CASSVNTRNTGELFF.